The 20 T cell receptor beta chains given below trace back to one sample, sequenced in a study of T-cell memory formation after mild COVID-19. One entry per CDR3 protein, called by TCRdb with MiXCR from the 5' RACE reads. The profile shows around 400,000 distinct CDR3 sequences, 20% to 25% of them singletons. Input material: PBMCs or a T cell subset sorted from them (not recorded which). The receptor set was obtained from an adult woman who had mild COVID-19 (a few samples of this study predate the infection). Cell type and time point are not known.

This clonotype has only a few counts. The chain employs TRBV6-1 and TRBJ2-1, with 8 bases aligning to TRBD2. Germline V gives CDR1 MNHNS, CDR2 SASEGT. Trimming at V came to 3 bases and at J to 7 bases, leaving 5 bases not matched to a gene. This CDR3 comprises 14 residues. The CDR3 coding sequence is TGTGCCAGCAGTGAGGGACTAGTCGAGAATGAGCAGTTCTTC. Protein: CASSEGLVENEQFF.

This clonotype came up a few times. CDR3 nucleotide sequence: TGTGCCAGCAGCCAAGGGGGTGGTATTCTATACAATGAGCAGTTCTTC. Its protein product is CASSQGGGILYNEQFF. The chain is built from TRBV3-1 and TRBJ2-1; no firm D call. The CDR3 consists of 16 residues. Trimming shortened V by 1 base and J by 4 bases, and 14 bases separated the two germline ends. From germline, CDR1 is LGHDT and CDR2 YNNKEL (reference sequence).

This chain links TRBV24-1 with TRBJ2-3, with a tentative D call TRBD1 (5 bases). With 9 bases removed from V and 8 bases from J, the gap between germline ends came to 11 bases. The CDR3 loop spans 11 amino acids. Germline values: CDR1 KGHDR, CDR2 SFDVKD. The CDR3 region is CATSDTATQYF. The CDR3 region has the DNA TGTGCCACCTCGGACACTGCTACGCAGTATTTT.

This clonotype has only a few counts. The chain is built from TRBV2 and TRBJ2-4; D is unresolved. CDR1 is SNHLY, CDR2 FYNNEI, per germline. This CDR3 has 14 amino acids. V lost 2 bases to trimming and J lost 0 bases, with 5 bases between them. The CDR3 DNA is TGTGCCAGCAGTGAACTGTTAGCCAAAAACATTCAGTACTTC. Amino acids: CASSELLAKNIQYF.

The rearrangement links TRBV7-2 to TRBJ2-3, with 11 bases that match TRBD2. J gave up 3 bases and V 5 bases, and 7 bases lay outside the gene matches. Germline V gene sequence: CDR1 SGHTA, CDR2 FQGNSA. The CDR3 sequence is 16 residues long. This CDR3 is CASSRGLAGQTDTQYF. The CDR3 coding sequence is TGTGCCAGCAGCCGAGGACTAGCGGGTCAAACAGATACGCAGTATTTT.

This clonotype has just a few counts. V and J are TRBV20-1 and TRBJ2-7, with 8 bases lining up with TRBD2. CDR1 and CDR2 from the germline V gene are DFQATT and SNEGSKA (reference sequence). The CDR3 totals 15 residues. The V gene end was trimmed by 0 bases and the J gene end by 1 base; junction bases not matched to a gene: 5. The CDR3 nucleotides are TGCAGTGCTAGAGATCTGCGGGAGGTTTCCTACGAGCAGTACTTC. Translating gives CSARDLREVSYEQYF.

This rearrangement joins TRBV7-6 to TRBJ1-2, with 7 bases matching TRBD1. J gave up 4 bases and V 5 bases, and 4 bases lay outside the gene matches. Germline V gene data show CDR1 as SGHVS and CDR2 as FNYEAQ. The CDR3 is made up of 13 amino acids. The CDR3 loop reads CASSQGGAYGYTF. In nucleotides, the CDR3 is TGTGCCAGCAGCCAGGGGGGGGCCTATGGCTACACCTTC.

The chain is built from TRBV11-2 and TRBJ2-4, with 10 bases matching TRBD2. CDR3 length: 15 amino acids. V lost 5 bases to trimming and J lost 9 bases; unmatched junction nucleotides: 10. Germline CDR1 reads SGHAT; CDR2 reads FQNNGV. This CDR3 reads CASSTLSGGWSIQYF. For the CDR3, the DNA is TGTGCCAGCAGCACCCTTAGCGGGGGGTGGAGCATTCAGTACTTC.

This clonotype was seen more than once but under ten times. The V gene is TRBV30, the J gene TRBJ2-1; TRBD2 might be the D (5 bases). Germline-derived CDR1 and CDR2 are GTSNPN and SVGIG (reference sequence). Trimming took off 0 bases at V and 0 bases at J, with 12 bases between the two ends. The CDR3 totals 16 residues. The CDR3 region has the DNA TGTGCCTGGAGTGTACCGGGGTTATACTCCTACAATGAGCAGTTCTTC. Amino acid sequence: CAWSVPGLYSYNEQFF.

This chain links TRBV5-1 with TRBJ2-3; TRBD1 is a possible D gene (5 bases). V dropped 1 base and J dropped 4 bases, with 10 bases sitting between them. The length of the CDR3 is 14 residues. Germline assignment: CDR1 SGHRS and CDR2 YFSETQ. CDR3 sequence (DNA): TGCGCCAGCAGCTTGTGGGGCCTCGCAGATACGCAGTATTTT. This codes for CASSLWGLADTQYF.

The chain has TRBV5-1 and TRBJ2-7; either TRBD1 or TRBD2 may fit D (5 bases each). Germline CDR1 is SGHRS and CDR2 is YFSETQ. The CDR3 is 17 residues long. Trimming took off 3 bases at V and 2 bases at J, with 21 bases between the two ends. CDR3 region: CASSWWSGRLGAYEQYF. As DNA, the CDR3 is TGCGCCAGCAGCTGGTGGTCGGGGCGCTTAGGGGCCTACGAGCAGTACTTC.

There are a few counts of this clonotype. The gene calls are TRBV18 and TRBJ2-3; D gene uncertain. Germline V lookup: CDR1 KGHSH, CDR2 LQKENI. This CDR3 contains 12 residues. V dropped 3 bases and J dropped 2 bases, with 3 bases sitting between them. The DNA of the CDR3 is TGTGCCAGCTCACCGGTCACAGATACGCAGTATTTT. Translating it yields CASSPVTDTQYF.

The chain recombines TRBV20-1 with TRBJ2-5; D uncertain. CDR1 and CDR2 from the germline V gene are DFQATT and SNEGSKA (reference sequence). Trimming pared 6 bases from V and 0 bases from J, leaving 8 bases between. This CDR3 contains 12 residues. CDR3 sequence (DNA): TGCAGTGCCCAGAGGTACCAAGAGACCCAGTACTTC. This gives the protein CSAQRYQETQYF.

The chain recombines TRBV6-2 or TRBV6-3 with TRBJ2-5; D is undetermined. Germline V lookup: CDR1 MNHEY, CDR2 SVGEGT. V was shortened by 8 bases and J by 2 bases, with 12 bases between the two germline ends. This CDR3 comprises 13 residues. The chain's CDR3 is CASLTPRQETQYF. CDR3 sequence (DNA): TGTGCCAGCCTCACCCCCAGACAAGAGACCCAGTACTTC.

This CDR3 reads CATAGQLADTQYF. The CDR3 DNA follows: TGTGCCACCGCGGGGCAACTGGCAGATACGCAGTATTTT. The rearrangement uses TRBV10-3 and TRBJ2-3; D may be TRBD2 (6 bases). Germline loops: CDR1 ENHRY, CDR2 SYGVKD. V shed 10 bases and J shed 4 bases, with 15 bases lying between them. The CDR3 runs to 13 residues.

The rearrangement joins TRBV24-1 to TRBJ2-2; the D is unclear. The V gene's germline CDR1 is KGHDR and CDR2 SFDVKD. V lost 2 bases and J lost 9, with 6 bases in between. The CDR3 covers 12 residues. The CDR3 here is CATSDYGRELFF. CDR3 coding DNA: TGTGCCACCAGTGATTACGGCAGGGAGCTGTTTTTT.

This clonotype occurred a few times. This chain uses TRBV12-3 or TRBV12-4 with TRBJ2-2; TRBD2 matches 9 bases. This CDR3 spans 15 amino acids. Unmatched junction bases numbered 9, after V lost 5 bases and J lost 8 bases. The CDR3: CASSLTSGAGGELFF. CDR3 coding DNA: TGTGCCAGCAGTCTGACTAGCGGAGCGGGTGGGGAGCTGTTTTTT.

J is TRBJ1-2 and V is TRBV20-1; D is ambiguous. Germline V gene data show CDR1 as DFQATT and CDR2 as SNEGSKA (reference sequence). The CDR3 has 12 amino acids. Between the trimmed V and J ends, which lost 0 bases and 6 bases, there was a span of 8 bases. This chain's CDR3 is CSARESRNGYTF. CDR3 DNA sequence: TGCAGTGCTAGAGAGTCACGGAATGGCTACACCTTC.

The chain is built from TRBV27 and TRBJ2-1; D is possibly TRBD1 or TRBD2 (5 bases each). V was trimmed by 6 bases and J by 1 base, leaving 13 bases between them. Germline CDR1 MNHEY, CDR2 SMNVEV (reference sequence). The CDR3 has 15 amino acids. The DNA of the CDR3 is TGTGCCAGCAGCCCCGGGACGGAATCCTACAATGAGCAGTTCTTC. Translating gives CASSPGTESYNEQFF.

DNA of the CDR3: TGCGCCAGCAGCTTGGCGTTAGTGAATAGTATAGATACGCAGTATTTT. It codes for CASSLALVNSIDTQYF. The chain combines TRBV5-1 with TRBJ2-3; no clear D gene. The CDR3 consists of 16 residues. Germline V gene data show CDR1 as SGHRS and CDR2 as YFSETQ. The V end lost 0 bases, the J end lost 5 bases, and 16 bases lay between the germline ends.